This T cell receptor (beta chain) originates from a study of shared clonotypes between healthy human individuals. Study-wide results and limits: Blood alone was sampled, and tissue repertoires likely differ. The generation probabilities recorded for non-shared clonotypes fell below those of clonotypes shared by all four donors.

The naive CD8 population came from CD45RO-negative cells selected for CCR7, without terminally differentiated effector memory CD45RA+ cells. Donors, healthy HIV-negative adults, lacked recent acute infections or vaccinations. Concerning this clone: Its target is not known.

Some clones are missing from TCRdb's copy, which holds only in-frame ones; the method was immunoSEQ multiplex PCR. The table includes roughly 2.1 million clones, around 93% detected once. This CDR3 has 15 residues. Trimming left V 3 bases short and J 2 bases short, with 11 bases between. Germline V gene lookup returns CDR1 LNHDA and CDR2 SQIVND (reference sequence). The sample comprised naive CD8+ T cells from PBMCs. The rearrangement uses TRBV19 and TRBJ2-1; D remains unclear. This sequence originates from a man between 18 and 29 years old in good health. Some clones in this sample may be carry-over from other donors' samples. This CDR3 reads CASSILNGAYNEQFF. CDR3 nucleotides: TGTGCCAGTAGTATTTTAAACGGAGCCTACAATGAGCAGTTCTTC.